Shown below are 12 T cell receptor beta chains from a single sample sequenced in a study of control samples from healthy donors and cancer patients. Profiled with immunoSEQ multiplex PCR; TCRdb holds only in-frame clones, not every one. The repertoire consists of around 230,000 clones, with around 94% occurring once and the leading ten covering more than 1.3%. The sample consisted of blood. All receptors derive from a man aged 45-65 years in good health.

The chain uses TRBV6-6 and TRBJ2-6; 9 bases match TRBD1. The CDR3 has 16 amino acids. Germline V gene lookup returns CDR1 MNHNY and CDR2 SVGAGI (reference sequence). The ends lost 5 bases at V and 2 bases at J; junction bases unmatched: 4. CDR3 DNA: TGTGCCAGCAGTATAACAGGGGGCGCTGGGGCCAACGTCCTGACTTTC. This gives the protein CASSITGGAGANVLTF.

V gene TRBV6-5 combines with J gene TRBJ2-3; 8 bases are a match to TRBD2. CDR3 length: 13 amino acids. CDR1 is MNHEY and CDR2 is SVGAGI in the germline V gene. J was trimmed by 3 bases and V by 11 bases; bases with no gene match: 7. CDR3 sequence (DNA): TGTGCCGCCAAGGCTAGCGGGACAGATACGCAGTATTTT. Translating gives CAAKASGTDTQYF.

The chain employs TRBV7-8 and TRBJ2-7; 8 nucleotides line up with TRBD2. The CDR3 has 14 residues. Germline trimming cut 3 bases from V and 6 bases from J; bases unmatched to any gene: 7. CDR1 and CDR2 from the germline V gene are SGHVS and FQNEAQ. CDR3 in DNA: TGTGCCAGCAGCTTGGGCGGGGGGCGCTTCGAGCAGTACTTC. Encoded protein: CASSLGGGRFEQYF.

The V gene is TRBV14, the J gene TRBJ1-2; D unresolved. The CDR3 is 14 amino acids. The germline V gene has CDR1 SGHDN and CDR2 FVKESK. V lost 4 bases, J lost 4 bases, and 13 bases lay in between. Written as DNA, the CDR3 is TGTGCCAGCAGCCCGGGCGGTCGGGGCTATGGCTACACCTTC. This sequence encodes CASSPGGRGYGYTF.

Notes on this clone: A junction boundary mismatches the germline segment, possibly from a read error. J is TRBJ1-1 and V is TRBV7-2; no firm D call. Germline lookup yields CDR1 SGHTA and CDR2 FQGNSA. The CDR3 covers 11 residues. The CDR3 is CASSLFTHRSF. The CDR3 DNA reads as TGTGCCAGCAGCTTATTCACTCATCGGTCCTTT.

J is TRBJ2-1 and V is TRBV5-4; 9 bases match TRBD1. Germline V lookup: CDR1 SGHNT, CDR2 YYREEE (reference sequence). The CDR3 consists of 15 residues. Trimming took 6 bases from V and 7 from J; bases not matched to a gene: 11. CDR3 in amino acids: CASIKAGTGMNEQFF. The CDR3 DNA reads as TGTGCCAGCATCAAAGCCGGGACAGGGATGAATGAGCAGTTCTTC. The variable domain in full, with the rest retrieved from reference TRBV5-4 and TRBJ2-1, is ETGVTQSPTHLIKTRGQQVTLRCSSQSGHNTVSWYQQALGQGPQFIFQYYREEENGRGNFPPRFSGLQFPNYSSELNVNALELDDSALYLCASIKAGTGMNEQFFGPGTRLTVL.

This clone was counted only a few times. This chain uses TRBV12-3 or TRBV12-4 with TRBJ2-1, with D unclear. V was shortened by 3 bases and J by 4 bases, with 7 bases between the two germline ends. The CDR3 sequence is 13 residues long. The CDR3: CASSLSAYNEQFF. The CDR3 nucleotides are TGTGCCAGCAGTTTGTCAGCATACAATGAGCAGTTCTTC.

V and J are TRBV12-3 or TRBV12-4 and TRBJ1-2, with D possibly matching TRBD1 (5 bases). The V end was cut by 8 bases, the J end by 8 bases, with 15 bases between. The CDR3 length is 12 residues. CDR3 protein: CASDGGWDGYTF. The CDR3 DNA sequence: TGTGCCAGCGACGGGGGTTGGGACGGCTACACCTTC.

Comment on this clone: Other DNA sequences in this sample translate to the same CDR3. V and J are TRBV6-5 and TRBJ2-6; D gene uncertain. Germline V gives CDR1 MNHEY, CDR2 SVGAGI. The CDR3 runs to 15 residues. The germline V and J ends were trimmed by 5 bases and 1 base, with 9 bases remaining between them. The CDR3 here is CASSPGVSGANVLTF. DNA of the CDR3: TGTGCCAGCAGTCCAGGAGTTTCTGGGGCCAACGTCCTGACTTTC.

CDR3 sequence: CASSEAGRANYGYTF. In DNA form, the CDR3 reads TGTGCCAGCAGTGAAGCGGGCAGGGCTAACTATGGCTACACCTTC. The chain couples TRBV6-1 to TRBJ1-2; the D gene is possibly TRBD1 (5 bases). The CDR3 consists of 15 residues. Per the germline V gene, CDR1 is MNHNS and CDR2 is SASEGT. The ends were cut back, 0 bases at V and 0 bases at J, with 8 bases in the middle.

The chain uses TRBV7-6 and TRBJ1-1, with D possibly matching TRBD1 (5 bases). Germline CDR1 is SGHVS and CDR2 is FNYEAQ. The germline V and J ends were trimmed by 6 bases and 7 bases, with 9 bases remaining between them. The CDR3 length is 11 residues. CDR3 amino acids: CASSSRGEAFF. DNA for the CDR3: TGTGCCAGCAGTTCGAGGGGTGAAGCTTTCTTT.

The rearrangement links TRBV10-3 to TRBJ1-1; D ambiguous. This CDR3 is 15 amino acids long. The germline V and J ends were trimmed by 10 bases and 0 bases, with 18 bases remaining between them. CDR1 ENHRY and CDR2 SYGVKD come from the germline V gene. CDR3 loop: CATVGQDLMNTEAFF. CDR3 nucleotide sequence: TGTGCCACGGTAGGGCAGGACCTAATGAACACTGAAGCTTTCTTT.